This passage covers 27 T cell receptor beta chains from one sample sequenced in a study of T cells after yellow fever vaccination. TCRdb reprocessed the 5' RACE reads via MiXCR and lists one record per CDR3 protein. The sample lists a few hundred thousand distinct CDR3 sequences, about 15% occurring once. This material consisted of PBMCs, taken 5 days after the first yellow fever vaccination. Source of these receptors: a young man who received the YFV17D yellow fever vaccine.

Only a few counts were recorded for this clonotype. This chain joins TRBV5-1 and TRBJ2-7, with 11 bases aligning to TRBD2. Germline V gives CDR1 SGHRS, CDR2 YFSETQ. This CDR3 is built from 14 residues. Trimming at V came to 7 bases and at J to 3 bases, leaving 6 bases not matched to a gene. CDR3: CASQLTSGGYEQYF. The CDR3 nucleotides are TGCGCCAGCCAGTTAACTAGCGGGGGCTACGAGCAGTACTTC.

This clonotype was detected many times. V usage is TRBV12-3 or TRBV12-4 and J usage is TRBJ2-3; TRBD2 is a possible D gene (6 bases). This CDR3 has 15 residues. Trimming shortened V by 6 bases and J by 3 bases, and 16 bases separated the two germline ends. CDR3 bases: TGTGCCAGCAGCCCCCCGCGGGGACGTACAGATACGCAGTATTTT. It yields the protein CASSPPRGRTDTQYF.

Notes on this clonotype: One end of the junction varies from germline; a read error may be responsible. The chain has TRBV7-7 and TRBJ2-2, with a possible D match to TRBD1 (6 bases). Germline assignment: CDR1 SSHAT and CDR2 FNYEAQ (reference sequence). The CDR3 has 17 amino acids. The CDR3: CASSLYSPGVNTGELFF. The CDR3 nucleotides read TGTGCTAGCAGCTTATACTCTCCAGGGGTAAACACCGGGGAGCTGTTTTTT.

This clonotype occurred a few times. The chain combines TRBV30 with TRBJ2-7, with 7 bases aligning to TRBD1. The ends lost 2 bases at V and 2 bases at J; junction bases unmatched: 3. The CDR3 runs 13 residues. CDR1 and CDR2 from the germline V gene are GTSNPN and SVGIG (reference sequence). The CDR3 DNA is TGTGCCTGGAGTTGGGACAGAGCCTACGAGCAGTACTTC. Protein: CAWSWDRAYEQYF.

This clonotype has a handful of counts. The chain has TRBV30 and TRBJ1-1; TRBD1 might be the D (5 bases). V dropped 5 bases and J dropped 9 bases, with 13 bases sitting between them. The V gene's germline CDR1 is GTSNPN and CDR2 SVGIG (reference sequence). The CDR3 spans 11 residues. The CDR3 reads CAWGTTAKAFF. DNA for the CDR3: TGTGCCTGGGGGACGACAGCAAAAGCTTTCTTT.

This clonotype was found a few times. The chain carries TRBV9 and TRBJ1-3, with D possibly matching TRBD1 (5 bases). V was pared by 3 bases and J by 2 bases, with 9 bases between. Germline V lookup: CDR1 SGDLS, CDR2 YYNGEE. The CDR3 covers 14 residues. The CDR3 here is CASSEGRAGNTIYF. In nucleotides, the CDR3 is TGTGCCAGCAGCGAAGGCAGGGCTGGAAACACCATATATTTT.

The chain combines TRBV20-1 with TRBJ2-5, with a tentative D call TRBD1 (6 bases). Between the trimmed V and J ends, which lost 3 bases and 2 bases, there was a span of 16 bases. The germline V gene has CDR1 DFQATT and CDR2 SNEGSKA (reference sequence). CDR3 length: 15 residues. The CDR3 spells CSARAQGIGQETQYF. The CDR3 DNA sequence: TGCAGTGCTAGGGCGCAGGGGATTGGGCAAGAGACCCAGTACTTC.

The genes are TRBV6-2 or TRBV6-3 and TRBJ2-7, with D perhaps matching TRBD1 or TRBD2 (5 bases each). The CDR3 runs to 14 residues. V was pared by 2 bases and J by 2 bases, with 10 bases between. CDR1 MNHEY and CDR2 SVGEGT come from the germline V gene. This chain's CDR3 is CASSYGQGPYEQYV. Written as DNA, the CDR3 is TGTGCCAGCAGTTACGGCCAGGGACCCTACGAGCAGTACGTC.

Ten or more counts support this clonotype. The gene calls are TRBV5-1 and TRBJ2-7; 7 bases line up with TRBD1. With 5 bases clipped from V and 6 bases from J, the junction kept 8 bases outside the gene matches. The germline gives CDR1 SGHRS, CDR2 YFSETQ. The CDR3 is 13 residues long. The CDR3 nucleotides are TGCGCCAGCAGACAACAGGGGCTGGGCGAGCAGTACTTC. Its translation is CASRQQGLGEQYF.

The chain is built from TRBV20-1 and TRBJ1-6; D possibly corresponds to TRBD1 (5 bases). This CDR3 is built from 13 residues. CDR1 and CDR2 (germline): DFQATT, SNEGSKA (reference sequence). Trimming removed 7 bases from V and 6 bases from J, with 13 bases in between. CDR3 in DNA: TGCAGTGGGGGAGGGCAGGGTAATTCACCCCTCCACTTT. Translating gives CSGGGQGNSPLHF.

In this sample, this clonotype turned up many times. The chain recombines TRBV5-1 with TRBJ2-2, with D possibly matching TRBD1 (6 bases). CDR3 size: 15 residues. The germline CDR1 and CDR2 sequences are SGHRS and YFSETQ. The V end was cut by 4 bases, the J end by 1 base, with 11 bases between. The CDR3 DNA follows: TGCGCCAGCAGCGTACAGGGATGGAACACCGGGGAGCTGTTTTTT. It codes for CASSVQGWNTGELFF.

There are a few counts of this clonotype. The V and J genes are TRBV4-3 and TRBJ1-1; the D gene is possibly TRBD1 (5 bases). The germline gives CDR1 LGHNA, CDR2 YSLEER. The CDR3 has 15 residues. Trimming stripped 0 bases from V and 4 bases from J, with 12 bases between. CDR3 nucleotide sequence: TGCGCCAGCAGCCAAGAGGGATGGGGACGCACTGAAGCTTTCTTT. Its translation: CASSQEGWGRTEAFF.

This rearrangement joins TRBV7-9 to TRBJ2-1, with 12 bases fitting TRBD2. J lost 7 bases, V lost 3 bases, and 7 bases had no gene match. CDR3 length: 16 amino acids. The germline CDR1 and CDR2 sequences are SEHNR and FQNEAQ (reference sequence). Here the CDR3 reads CASSFSTGTSGNEQFF. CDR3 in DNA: TGTGCCAGCAGCTTTTCAACCGGGACTAGCGGGAATGAGCAGTTCTTC. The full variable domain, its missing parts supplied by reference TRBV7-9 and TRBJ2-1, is DTGVSQNPRHKITKRGQNVTFRCDPISEHNRLYWYRQTLGQGPEFLTYFQNEAQLEKSRLLSDRFSAERPKGSFSTLEIQRTEQGDSAMYLCASSFSTGTSGNEQFFGPGTRLTVL.

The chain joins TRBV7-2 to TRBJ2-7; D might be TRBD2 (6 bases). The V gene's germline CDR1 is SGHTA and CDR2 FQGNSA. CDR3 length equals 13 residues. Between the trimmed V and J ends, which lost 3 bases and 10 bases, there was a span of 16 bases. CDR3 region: CASSFPGVVDQYF. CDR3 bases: TGTGCCAGCAGCTTCCCGGGGGTAGTAGACCAGTACTTC. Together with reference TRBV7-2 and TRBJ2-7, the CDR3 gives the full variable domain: GAGVSQSPSNKVTEKGKDVELRCDPISGHTALYWYRQSLGQGLEFLIYFQGNSAPDKSGLPSDRFSAERTGGSVSTLTIQRTQQEDSAVYLCASSFPGVVDQYFGPGTRLTVT.

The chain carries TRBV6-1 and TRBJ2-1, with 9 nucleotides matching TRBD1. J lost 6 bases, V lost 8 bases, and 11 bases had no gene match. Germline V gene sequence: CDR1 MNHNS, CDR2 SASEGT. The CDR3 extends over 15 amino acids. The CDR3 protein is CASRTGTGTPNEQFF. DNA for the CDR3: TGTGCCAGCCGGACCGGGACAGGGACCCCCAATGAGCAGTTCTTC.

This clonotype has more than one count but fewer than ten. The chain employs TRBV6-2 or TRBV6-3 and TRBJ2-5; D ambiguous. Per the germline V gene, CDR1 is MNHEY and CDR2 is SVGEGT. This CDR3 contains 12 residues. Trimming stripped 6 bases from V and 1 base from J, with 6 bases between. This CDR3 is CASRFPQETQYF. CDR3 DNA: TGTGCCAGCAGATTCCCCCAAGAGACCCAGTACTTC.

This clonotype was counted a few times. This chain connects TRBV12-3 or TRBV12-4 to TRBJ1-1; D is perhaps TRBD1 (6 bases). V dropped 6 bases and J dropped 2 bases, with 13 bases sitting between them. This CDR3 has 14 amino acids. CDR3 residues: CASRIGQLNTEAFF. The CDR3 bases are TGTGCCAGCAGAATAGGACAGTTAAACACTGAAGCTTTCTTT.

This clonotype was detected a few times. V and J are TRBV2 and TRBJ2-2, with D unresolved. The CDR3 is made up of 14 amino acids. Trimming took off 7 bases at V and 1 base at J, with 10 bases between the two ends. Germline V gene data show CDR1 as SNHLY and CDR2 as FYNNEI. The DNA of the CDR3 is TGTGCCAGCAACGAACAAGTGAACACCGGGGAGCTGTTTTTT. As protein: CASNEQVNTGELFF.

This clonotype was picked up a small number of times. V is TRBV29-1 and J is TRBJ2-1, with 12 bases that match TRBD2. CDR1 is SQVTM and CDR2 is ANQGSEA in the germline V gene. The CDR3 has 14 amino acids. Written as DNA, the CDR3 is TGCAGTGTGACTAGCGGGGGAGTCTACAATGAGCAGTTCTTC. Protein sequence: CSVTSGGVYNEQFF.

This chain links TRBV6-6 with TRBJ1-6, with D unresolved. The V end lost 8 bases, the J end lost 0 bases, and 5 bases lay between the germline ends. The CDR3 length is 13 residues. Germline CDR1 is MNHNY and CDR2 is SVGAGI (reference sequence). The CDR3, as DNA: TGTGCCAGCGTCGTCTCCTATAATTCACCCCTCCACTTT. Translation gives CASVVSYNSPLHF.

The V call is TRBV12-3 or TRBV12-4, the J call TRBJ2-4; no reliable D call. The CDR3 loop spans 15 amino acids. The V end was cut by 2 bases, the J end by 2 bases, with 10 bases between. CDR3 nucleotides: TGTGCCAGCAGTTTACCAGGATTGTCCAAAAACATTCAGTACTTC. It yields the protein CASSLPGLSKNIQYF.

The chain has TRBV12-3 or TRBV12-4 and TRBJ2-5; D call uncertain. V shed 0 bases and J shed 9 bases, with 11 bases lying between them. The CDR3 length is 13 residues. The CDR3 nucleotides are TGTGCCAGCAGTTTAGCAGGGATCCCGGCCCAGTACTTC. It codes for CASSLAGIPAQYF.

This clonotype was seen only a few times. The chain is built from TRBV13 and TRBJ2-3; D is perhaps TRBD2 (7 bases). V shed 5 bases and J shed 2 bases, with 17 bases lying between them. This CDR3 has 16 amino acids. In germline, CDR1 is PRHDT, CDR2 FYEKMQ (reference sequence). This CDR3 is CASSRRRGADTDTQYF. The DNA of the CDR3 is TGTGCCAGCAGCCGTAGACGGGGGGCCGACACAGATACGCAGTATTTT.

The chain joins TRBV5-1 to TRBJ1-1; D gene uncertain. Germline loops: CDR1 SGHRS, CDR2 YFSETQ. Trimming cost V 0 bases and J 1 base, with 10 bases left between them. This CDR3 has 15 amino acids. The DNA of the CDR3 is TGCGCCAGCAGCTTGGCAGGCCGCCCGAACACTGAAGCTTTCTTT. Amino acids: CASSLAGRPNTEAFF.

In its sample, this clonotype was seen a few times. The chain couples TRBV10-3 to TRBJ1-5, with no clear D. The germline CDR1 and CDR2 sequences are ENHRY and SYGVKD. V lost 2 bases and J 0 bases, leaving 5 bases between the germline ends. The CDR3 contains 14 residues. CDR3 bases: TGTGCCATCAGTGAGCAAAATAGCAATCAGCCCCAGCATTTT. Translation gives CAISEQNSNQPQHF.

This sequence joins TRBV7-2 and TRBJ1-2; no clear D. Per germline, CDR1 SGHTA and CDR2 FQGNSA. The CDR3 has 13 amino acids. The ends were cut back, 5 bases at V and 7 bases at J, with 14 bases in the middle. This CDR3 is CASSPFQSGGYTF. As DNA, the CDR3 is TGTGCCAGCAGCCCCTTCCAGAGTGGTGGCTACACCTTC. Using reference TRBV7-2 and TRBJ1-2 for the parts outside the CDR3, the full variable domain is GAGVSQSPSNKVTEKGKDVELRCDPISGHTALYWYRQSLGQGLEFLIYFQGNSAPDKSGLPSDRFSAERTGGSVSTLTIQRTQQEDSAVYLCASSPFQSGGYTFGSGTRLTVV.

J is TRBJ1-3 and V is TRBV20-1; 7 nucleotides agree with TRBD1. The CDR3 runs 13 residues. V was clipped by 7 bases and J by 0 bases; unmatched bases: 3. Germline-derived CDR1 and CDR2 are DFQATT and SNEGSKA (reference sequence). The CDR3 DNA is TGCAGTGGGACAGGAGGCTCTGGAAACACCATATATTTT. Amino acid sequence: CSGTGGSGNTIYF.